The 30 T cell receptor beta chains presented below share a single source sample, sequenced in a study of T cells expressing NK-cell markers. TCRdb reworked the 5' RACE reads into one entry per CDR3 protein, no DNA. The sample totals 500,000 or so distinct CDR3 sequences. Sequences were obtained from blood T cells: a sorted CD56 or NKG2C T cell subset, CD4+ or CD8+ T cells, or bulk PBMC T cells (not recorded which). The receptors stem from a man between 18 and 35 years old in good health.

The gene calls are TRBV12-3 or TRBV12-4 and TRBJ2-1; TCRdb designates TRBD2, a call that cannot be tested without DNA. The CDR3 runs 16 residues. Here the CDR3 reads CASSFSSSGKGNEQFF.

The genes are TRBV6-2 or TRBV6-3 and TRBJ2-1; there is no DNA to check the TCRdb D call of TRBD2. Germline CDR1 is MNHEY and CDR2 is SVGEGT. The CDR3 has 20 residues. CDR3 protein: CASSYHWAGQGTSGSGEQFF.

V is TRBV28 and J is TRBJ1-2; the D gene TCRdb calls, TRBD1, cannot be checked with no DNA. CDR3 length: 15 residues. The V gene's germline CDR1 is MDHEN and CDR2 SYDVKM. This chain's CDR3 is CASSPYGADDYGYTF.

This chain uses TRBV5-6 with TRBJ2-1; TCRdb picks TRBD1, but there is no DNA to check that call. The CDR3 has 14 amino acids. CDR1 and CDR2 from the germline V gene are SGHDT and YYEEEE. The CDR3 protein is CASSLAGQYNEQFF.

This chain uses TRBV6-6 with TRBJ1-2; as DNA is missing, the TRBD1 call by TCRdb cannot be tested. The CDR3 sequence is 12 residues long. CDR1 is MNHNY and CDR2 is SVGAGI in the germline V gene (reference sequence). The CDR3 is CATKDRAGGYTF.

CDR3 sequence: CASSQGYENQETQYF. This chain uses TRBV4-2 with TRBJ2-5. The CDR3 has 15 amino acids. Germline V gene data show CDR1 as LGHNA and CDR2 as YNFKEQ.

The rearrangement uses TRBV29-1 and TRBJ1-2. The CDR3 has 15 amino acids. The germline gives CDR1 SQVTM, CDR2 ANQGSEA. CDR3 amino acids: CSVEDRVGYDYGYTF.

The chain couples TRBV3-1 to TRBJ1-2; TCRdb's D call of TRBD1 is untestable without DNA. In germline, CDR1 is LGHDT, CDR2 YNNKEL (reference sequence). The CDR3 has 15 amino acids. The CDR3 sequence: CASRQEGGFSYGYTF.

The CDR3 loop is CASSSDRGPTGELFF. The chain joins TRBV5-6 to TRBJ2-2; the D call of TRBD1 rests on TCRdb alone, since no DNA is present to check it. CDR1 is SGHDT and CDR2 is YYEEEE in the germline V gene. There are 15 residues in the CDR3.

This chain uses TRBV4-1 with TRBJ1-3; TCRdb indicates TRBD1, and absent DNA this call remains unverified. This CDR3 is 16 amino acids long. Germline V gene data show CDR1 as MGHRA and CDR2 as YSYEKL. The CDR3 sequence: CASSQPRTGRGNTIYF.

The chain's CDR3 is CSVEVGGKGQPQHF. The chain carries TRBV29-1 and TRBJ1-5; TCRdb returns TRBD1, unconfirmable since there is no DNA. The CDR3 is 14 amino acids. The V gene's germline CDR1 is SQVTM and CDR2 ANQGSEA.

The chain links TRBV29-1 to TRBJ2-5; TCRdb's D call, TRBD1, is unchecked because there is no DNA. CDR1 and CDR2 from the germline V gene are SQVTM and ANQGSEA. The CDR3 loop spans 13 amino acids. The CDR3 here is CSVDPDRTETQYF.

The rearrangement links TRBV2 to TRBJ1-2. This CDR3 has 13 amino acids. CDR1 is SNHLY, CDR2 FYNNEI, per germline. The CDR3 spells CASTLFFAYGYTF. Complete variable domain (other parts from reference TRBV2 and TRBJ1-2): EPEVTQTPSHQVTQMGQEVILRCVPISNHLYFYWYRQILGQKVEFLVSFYNNEISEKSEIFDDQFSVERPDGSNFTLKIRSTKLEDSAMYFCASTLFFAYGYTFGSGTRLTVV.

The gene calls are TRBV20-1 and TRBJ2-3; the TCRdb D gene call, TRBD1, has no DNA to confirm it. The CDR3 is made up of 17 amino acids. Per the germline V gene, CDR1 is DFQATT and CDR2 is SNEGSKA (reference sequence). The CDR3 loop reads CSASSGGGSGGRDTQYF.

The CDR3 sequence: CSAARDRGRGGGYEQYF. V is TRBV20-1 and J is TRBJ2-7; with no DNA, the TCRdb D assignment of TRBD1 cannot be verified. CDR3 length equals 17 residues. Germline V CDR1 and CDR2: DFQATT, SNEGSKA (reference sequence).

The gene calls are TRBV9 and TRBJ2-1; with no DNA, the TCRdb D assignment of TRBD2 cannot be verified. The germline V gene has CDR1 SGDLS and CDR2 YYNGEE. The CDR3 runs to 17 residues. The CDR3 loop is CASSLGNSGRVSNEQFF.

The gene calls are TRBV20-1 and TRBJ2-3; without DNA, the TCRdb call of TRBD1 cannot be checked. Germline V gene data show CDR1 as DFQATT and CDR2 as SNEGSKA (reference sequence). This CDR3 region has 14 residues. The CDR3 region is CSAIRDSRTDTQYF.

V is TRBV19 and J is TRBJ2-3. This CDR3 has 12 amino acids. The germline CDR1 and CDR2 sequences are LNHDA and SQIVND (reference sequence). CDR3 region: CASISLGETQYF.

The rearrangement uses TRBV5-4 and TRBJ2-1; without DNA, the TCRdb call of TRBD2 cannot be checked. The CDR3 is 12 amino acids. CDR1 and CDR2 from the germline V gene are SGHNT and YYREEE (reference sequence). CDR3 sequence reads: CASSPQLAGEVF.

The chain has TRBV6-2 or TRBV6-3 and TRBJ2-1. Looked up from germline, CDR1 is MNHEY and CDR2 is SVGEGT. The CDR3 is 12 amino acids. CDR3 in amino acids: CASSYPVGLQFF.

V usage is TRBV6-2 or TRBV6-3 and J usage is TRBJ2-5; the TCRdb call, TRBD2, lacks DNA for checking. The CDR3 has 15 amino acids. Germline CDR1 is MNHEY and CDR2 is SVGEGT. CDR3 region: CASSTAGLALETQYF.

The J gene is TRBJ1-1, the V gene TRBV20-1; TCRdb's D call of TRBD1 is untestable without DNA. The CDR3 runs 12 residues. CDR1 and CDR2 (germline): DFQATT, SNEGSKA (reference sequence). CDR3 sequence: CSAISTGERAFF.

The chain recombines TRBV28 with TRBJ1-5; TCRdb outputs TRBD1, but without DNA this stays unchecked. CDR3 length: 15 amino acids. Looked up from germline, CDR1 is MDHEN and CDR2 is SYDVKM. CDR3 protein: CASMAGQFSNQPQHF.

V usage is TRBV20-1 and J usage is TRBJ2-1; the TRBD2 assignment by TCRdb is unverifiable without DNA. The CDR3 has 13 amino acids. The germline CDR1 and CDR2 sequences are DFQATT and SNEGSKA (reference sequence). The CDR3 spells CSAHASGRHEQFF.

This chain joins TRBV5-6 and TRBJ2-2; lacking DNA, the TRBD2 call made by TCRdb goes unchecked. CDR1 SGHDT and CDR2 YYEEEE come from the germline V gene. The CDR3 runs to 16 residues. Here the CDR3 reads CASSPTGLVRSGELFF.

The chain links TRBV12-3 or TRBV12-4 to TRBJ1-3; the TCRdb call, TRBD1, lacks DNA for checking. CDR3 length: 15 amino acids. The CDR3 protein is CASSQHRATGNTIYF.

The V and J genes are TRBV7-8 and TRBJ2-2; the D gene TCRdb calls, TRBD1, cannot be checked with no DNA. The CDR3 is made up of 15 amino acids. CDR1 and CDR2 (germline): SGHVS, FQNEAQ. CDR3 region: CASSLVRERTGELFF. Looking up the rest from reference TRBV7-8 and TRBJ2-2 gives the full variable domain: GAGVSQSPRYKVAKRGQDVALRCDPISGHVSLFWYQQALGQGPEFLTYFQNEAQLDKSGLPSDRFFAERPEGSVSTLKIQRTQQEDSAVYLCASSLVRERTGELFFGEGSRLTVL.

This chain connects TRBV4-3 to TRBJ2-7; TCRdb's D call, TRBD1, is unchecked because there is no DNA. Germline lookup yields CDR1 LGHNA and CDR2 YSLEER. The CDR3 length is 14 residues. The CDR3 sequence: CASSQALDRAPQYF.

This chain links TRBV18 with TRBJ2-1; TCRdb picks TRBD1, but there is no DNA to check that call. The CDR3 loop spans 16 amino acids. The V gene's germline CDR1 is KGHSH and CDR2 LQKENI. The CDR3 here is CASTQTGDSSYNEQFF. Variable domain in full (rest from reference TRBV18 and TRBJ2-1): NAGVMQNPRHLVRRRGQEARLRCSPMKGHSHVYWYRQLPEEGLKFMVYLQKENIIDESGMPKERFSAEFPKEGPSILRIQQVVRGDSAAYFCASTQTGDSSYNEQFFGPGTRLTVL.

This rearrangement joins TRBV20-1 to TRBJ2-5; TCRdb designates TRBD2, a call that cannot be tested without DNA. Germline CDR1 reads DFQATT; CDR2 reads SNEGSKA (reference sequence). The CDR3 contains 13 residues. The CDR3 loop is CSARTGLAGFGYF.